The present T cell receptor beta chain was sequenced within a study of neoadjuvant nivolumab and ipilimumab in lung cancer (dated by TCRdb to about 2020). Background on the whole study: Nivolumab was administered intravenously at 3 mg/kg on days 1, 15 and 29, and in the combination arm ipilimumab 1 mg/kg was added on day 1 only. Matched pretherapy and resected tumor pairs were analyzed for seven patients, of whom four received nivolumab and three received nivolumab plus ipilimumab. In the trial, around 43 patients with operable NSCLC were treated, of whom 23 were randomized to nivolumab monotherapy and around 20 to nivolumab plus ipilimumab. TCR repertoires in pretherapy (baseline) peripheral blood were compared with TCR repertoires in tumors resected at surgery after neoadjuvant immune checkpoint blockade. The primary trial endpoint was the major pathologic response (MPR) rate in the intention-to-treat population in each study arm.

This sample's time point label indicates: at surgical resection after neoadjuvant nivolumab +/- ipilimumab. The samples were obtained from NEOSTAR, a phase 2 randomized trial that tested neoadjuvant nivolumab or nivolumab plus ipilimumab, followed by surgery, in operable NSCLC. The study at large found these results: Resected tumors had greater TCR richness and clonality than tumor-adjacent uninvolved lung, and increases were observed in more dual-therapy-treated tumors. TCR richness in pretherapy blood showed a positive correlation with richness in tumors resected after neoadjuvant therapy (Spearman R ≈ 0.8). From pretherapy to surgery, tumor T-cell richness and clonality went up in three of three dual-therapy tumors, versus only two of four nivolumab-treated tumors. No significant correlation was found between TCR clonality and pathologic tumor regression, and only one major-pathologic-response sample was available for the clonality analysis. TCR sequencing was performed in a small number of samples.

Libraries were prepared through the immunoSEQ multiplex PCR assay. The paper's processing steps were these. Repertoires were summarized by richness and clonality, and significantly expanded and contracted clones were identified between pre- and post-therapy samples. In its TCRdb copy, this immuneACCESS table keeps in-frame sequences only and misses some clones. Where compared with another copy, unresolved V genes explain less than half of these, and the others have no known cause. V, J and clone size are those of that table, while D and trimming were read from the DNA. The sample table shows roughly 14,000 clones, and roughly 70% are seen once. The ten largest clonotypes hold 20% to 25% of the sample. The CDR3, from cysteine to phenylalanine, totals 13 residues. The retained sequence is limited to the CDR3, 39 bases, with the frame set at the first base. CDR1 and CDR2 were assigned from the germline V gene as SQVTM and ANQGSEA. Cut back by 6 bases and 4 bases, the V and J ends lie 12 bases apart.

Turning to this clone: The clone's antigen remains unknown. No qualities accompany the bases; no much larger clone lies one base away.

Recombination linked TRBV29-1 to TRBJ2-2, with a weak D call of TRBD2 (6 bases match). The receptor's source is an adult with non-small cell lung cancer. Sequences were derived from peripheral blood, sampled after neoadjuvant nivolumab, alone or with ipilimumab, at or shortly before surgery. The DNA sequence is given as TGCAGCGTCGTACTAGCATCCACCGGGGAGCTGTTTTTT. Its protein is CSVVLASTGELFF.